This T cell receptor (beta chain) was captured in a study of cytomegalovirus exposure and HLA in healthy donors. The PCR contained 60 Vbeta and 13 Jbeta primers. Assay: immunoSEQ multiplex PCR; the TCRdb copy retains only in-frame clones and omits some. The repertoire includes approximately 100,000 clones, 60% to 85% of them detected once, and less than 3% sits in the top ten. Turning to this clone: The antigen remains unidentified.

Study-wide results and caveats: Analyzed later, most CMV-associated TCR beta chains appeared HLA-restricted. Follow-up analysis found HLA locus-dependent TCR association rates, highest for DRB1 and lowest for HLA-C. In vitro, a few CMV-associated chains proved specific for CMV antigens. Per a prior analysis, the majority of TCR beta V segments were productive roughly 90% or roughly 30% of the time.

The CDR3 extends over 12 amino acids. CDR1 SGDLS and CDR2 YYNGEE come from the germline V gene. Trimming took off 8 bases at V and 5 bases at J, with 12 bases between the two ends. The chain combines TRBV9 with TRBJ2-3; D not certain. The source of this sequence is a male donor in good health and CMV-seropositive. Sequencing was performed on PBMCs. The CDR3 loop reads CARGWAGDTQYF. CDR3 nucleotides: TGTGCCAGAGGCTGGGCTGGAGATACGCAGTATTTT.